This T cell receptor (beta chain) was profiled in a study of T cells in tuberculosis (dated by TCRdb to about 2018). A note on the overall study: The study combined CD1B tetramers and high-throughput TCR immunosequencing to characterize T cells specific for the mycobacterial lipid antigen glucose monomycolate (GMM). With ten or so people per group, a South African clinical cohort compared IGRA-negative adolescents, IGRA-positive adolescents with latent tuberculosis, and adults with active tuberculosis. PBMC from patients with active tuberculosis were archived either before the start of standard anti-tuberculosis treatment or within 7 days of starting that treatment.

In regard to this clone: Its antigen is unknown. Base qualities are missing; no much larger clone stands one base away.

The time point label, as the study defines it: new active TB diagnosis, blood taken before or within 7 days of starting treatment. The patients with active tuberculosis were newly diagnosed, HIV-seronegative South African adults aged 18 years or older. Active tuberculosis was confirmed by positive sputum smear microscopy and/or positive M. tuberculosis culture. Immunosequencing was performed on unsorted cryopreserved PBMC, with 90,000 to 100,000 T cells per clinical donor covered on average. Beyond this particular receptor, the publication reports: The smaller NN-distances in active tuberculosis patients were driven in part by shorter CDR3-alpha lengths, while the difference seen for TCR-beta was not statistically significant. Clinical samples were selected based on the availability of cryopreserved specimens, with adults included as active tuberculosis cases and adolescents included as controls. Compared with IGRA-negative controls, TCR-alpha repertoires from active tuberculosis had smaller mean NN-distances to GMM-specific TCRs, which suggests that these TCRs underwent clonal expansion. Using GEM motif frequencies, a classifier achieved approximately 72% accuracy, whereas a classifier built on the diverse GMM-specific repertoire got to more than 85% accuracy (AUROC around 0.88).

The immunoSEQ multiplex PCR assay was used to generate TCR libraries, with TCR-beta and/or TCR-alpha/delta assays applied to each sample. The Illumina high-throughput platform was used to sequence the amplified TCR libraries. The authors' analysis ran thus. Clustering and dimensionality reduction were performed using pairwise TCRdist distances among GMM-specific receptors from ex vivo sorted or in vitro expanded T cells. Each clinical repertoire was assigned a mean NN-distance score, defined as the average TCRdist to the nearest 10% of tetramer-positive reference sequences. GEM TCR motif frequency was calculated as the fraction of unique TCRs that matched known GEM sequences by V/J usage and CDR3 length. Linear discriminant analysis with leave-one-out cross-validation, implemented in scikit-learn, was used to classify active tuberculosis. Sourced from immuneACCESS, this table was stored by TCRdb with only in-frame sequences that have V and J called. A share of the clones is absent; for the studies checked, an unresolved V gene accounts for under half, and the remainder has no known explanation. V, J and clone size reflect that table, while D and trimming were determined from the DNA. The sample table lists under 30,000 clones, 92% of them with a count of one. Around 7% of the sample belongs to the ten largest clones.

For CDR1 and CDR2, the germline V gene lists MNHEY and SVGAGI. Including cysteine and phenylalanine, the CDR3 has 15 amino acids. Just CDR3 DNA is preserved here, 45 bases in frame from base 1. V sheds 6 bases and J sheds 0 bases, leaving 14 bases between their ends. Here the chain combines TRBV6-5 and TRBJ1-2; the best D guess is TRBD1, with 6 bases matching. This sample comprised PBMCs, obtained at tuberculosis diagnosis. This TCR was recovered from an adult with tuberculosis. CDR3 reads: CASRPNRETNYGYTF. The nucleotides read TGTGCCAGCAGACCTAACAGGGAAACTAACTATGGCTACACCTTC.